Sequencing of this T cell receptor (beta chain) was carried out in a study of response to subunit inactivated influenza vaccine. Notes on the study in general: It was suggested by the authors that few new T cells are recruited by each seasonal influenza vaccination.

In its sample, this clonotype was seen many times. The antigen is undetermined. Unmatched junction bases numbered 8, after V lost 5 bases and J lost 8 bases. This CDR3 comprises 13 residues. The germline CDR1 and CDR2 sequences are SEHNR and FQNEAQ (reference sequence). TCRdb reanalysed the RT-PCR reads using MiXCR and keeps one entry per CDR3 protein. The table has about 160,000 distinct CDR3 sequences, roughly 11% seen once; the top ten hold approximately 13%. The sample consisted of non-naive T cells sorted from PBMCs, taken more than 35 days after vaccination. The TCR comes from a man in his fifties who received an inactivated influenza vaccine. The chain recombines TRBV7-9 with TRBJ1-1; 7 bases are shared with TRBD1. As DNA, the CDR3 is TGTGCCAGCAGCCGTAGGACAGGTACCGAAGCTTTCTTT. The encoded protein is CASSRRTGTEAFF.